This TCR beta chain was identified during a study of cytotoxic CD8 clonotypes in ibrutinib-treated CLL listed by TCRdb under 2021. About the full investigation: The cohort had 11 relapsed/refractory and 15 treatment-naive patients; 17 to 18 were IGHV unmutated. An average of 255,043 productive templates and 94,082 productive rearrangements was obtained per sample. Cryopreserved peripheral blood mononuclear cells were obtained before treatment, at response, and at either sustained remission or disease progression. Partial responses were observed in some 24 patients and complete responses in 2; after a median follow-up of 68 months, remission was maintained in 14 patients and progression was observed in about twelve. Samples at response were collected after a median of about 13 months of treatment, with a range of roughly 6 to 40 months. Longitudinal samples were available for about 30% of the roughly 86 trial participants. All remission and progressive disease samples were collected while patients were still receiving ibrutinib.

On a MiSeq, deep resolution sequencing aimed for a depth between 1 in 1 million and 1 in 200,000 T cells, with each clonotype covered 10x on average. The immunoSEQ hsTCRB Kit was used to generate TCR beta libraries. As for the original processing: The data were analyzed with ImmunoSEQ Analyzer and ImmunoSEQ Data Assistant, and V, D and J gene assignments followed IMGT definitions. Clonality, which ranges from 0 to 1, was calculated by subtracting the normalized Shannon entropy of productive rearrangement frequencies from one. Public clonotype analysis was restricted to overrepresented clonotypes comprising at least 0.05% of each patient's repertoire. About a dozen repertoires from age-matched healthy donors, obtained from immuneACCESS, served as clonality controls. Here the immuneACCESS table is served through TCRdb, limited to in-frame sequences with V and J called. Missing clones are a known gap in these copies; in checked studies unresolved V genes cover under half, and the rest lacks a known reason. V, J and clone size derive from that table, while D and trimming were established from the DNA sequence. The sample profile shows roughly 180,000 clones; less than 85% of them were found once. The top ten constitute 3.5% to 5.5% of the sample.

The V end loses 3 bases and the J end loses 0 bases, and a stretch of 16 bases separates them. Taken from the germline V gene, the CDR1 and CDR2 loops are SGDLS and YYNGEE. The cysteine opens and the phenylalanine closes a CDR3 of 18 amino acids. Only the CDR3 DNA stays, 54 bases, in frame from base 1. The full study reports these points: Baseline clonality was found to be higher than that of age-matched healthy donors and was strongly correlated with circulating CD8+ T-cell counts. Sampling times were not matched between sustained-remission and progressing patients, and lymph node repertoires were not studied. Public clonotypes were rare and either shrank or stayed stable during treatment, and the rise in clonality at ibrutinib response reflected expansion of private clonotypes. Clonality rose at ibrutinib response, remained stable during sustained remission, and dropped back toward baseline at progression.

Remarks on this clone: Its antigen remains unidentified. Base qualities are not provided; no much larger clone lies one nucleotide away.

According to the study, the label for this sample's time point signals: 20 to 30 months on ibrutinib. For TCR beta library preparation, around 2.1 micrograms of genomic DNA were extracted from the cryopreserved PBMCs. Longitudinal blood samples from CLL patients on ibrutinib monotherapy underwent high-throughput TCR beta sequencing. The patients were enrolled in a single-center, open-label phase 2 trial of ibrutinib monotherapy. The rearranged segments are TRBV9 and TRBJ1-6, with the D gene uncertain. The sample was PBMCs, taken after 24 months of ibrutinib treatment. This sequence was found in a human donor with chronic lymphocytic leukemia. The sequence in DNA is TGTGCCAGCAGCGACCGGCTGACGGAAAGCTCCTATAATTCACCCCTCCACTTT. It encodes CASSDRLTESSYNSPLHF.